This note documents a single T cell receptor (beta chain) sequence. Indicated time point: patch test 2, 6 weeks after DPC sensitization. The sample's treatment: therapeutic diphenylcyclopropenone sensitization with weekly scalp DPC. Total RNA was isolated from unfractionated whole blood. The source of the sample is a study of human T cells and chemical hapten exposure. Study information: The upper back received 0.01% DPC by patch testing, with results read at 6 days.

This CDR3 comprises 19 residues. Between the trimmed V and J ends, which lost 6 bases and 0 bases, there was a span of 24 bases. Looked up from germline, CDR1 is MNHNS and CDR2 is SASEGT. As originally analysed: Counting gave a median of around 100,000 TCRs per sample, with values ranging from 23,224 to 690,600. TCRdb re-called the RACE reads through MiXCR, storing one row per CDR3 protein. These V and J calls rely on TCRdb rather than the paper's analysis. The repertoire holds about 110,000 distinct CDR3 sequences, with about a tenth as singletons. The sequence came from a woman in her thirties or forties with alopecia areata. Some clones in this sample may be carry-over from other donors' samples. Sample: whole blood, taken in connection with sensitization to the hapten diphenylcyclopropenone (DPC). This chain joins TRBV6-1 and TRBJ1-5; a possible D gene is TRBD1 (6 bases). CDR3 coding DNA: TGTGCCAGCAGCATATCGGGGGGCGGAAGGTCAATTAGCAATCAGCCCCAGCATTTT. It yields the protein CASSISGGGRSISNQPQHF.